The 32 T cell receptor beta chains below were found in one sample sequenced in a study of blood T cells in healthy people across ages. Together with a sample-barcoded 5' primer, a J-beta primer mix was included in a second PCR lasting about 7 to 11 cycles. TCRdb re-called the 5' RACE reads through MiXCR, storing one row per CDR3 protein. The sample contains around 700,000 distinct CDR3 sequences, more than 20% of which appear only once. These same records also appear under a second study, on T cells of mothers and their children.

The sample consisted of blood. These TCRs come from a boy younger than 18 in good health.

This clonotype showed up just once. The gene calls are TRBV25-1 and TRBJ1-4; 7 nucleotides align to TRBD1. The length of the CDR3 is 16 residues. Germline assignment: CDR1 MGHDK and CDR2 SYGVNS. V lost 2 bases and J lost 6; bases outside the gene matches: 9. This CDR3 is CASSESLGGGHEKLFF. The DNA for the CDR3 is TGTGCCAGCAGTGAAAGCCTCGGAGGGGGCCATGAAAAACTGTTTTTT.

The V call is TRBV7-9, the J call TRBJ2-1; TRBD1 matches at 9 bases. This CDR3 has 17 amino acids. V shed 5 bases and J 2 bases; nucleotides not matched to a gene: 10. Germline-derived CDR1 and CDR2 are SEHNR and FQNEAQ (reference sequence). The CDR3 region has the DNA TGTGCCAGCAGCCCGCGTTCCGGGACAGGGACCTACAATGAGCAGTTCTTC. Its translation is CASSPRSGTGTYNEQFF.

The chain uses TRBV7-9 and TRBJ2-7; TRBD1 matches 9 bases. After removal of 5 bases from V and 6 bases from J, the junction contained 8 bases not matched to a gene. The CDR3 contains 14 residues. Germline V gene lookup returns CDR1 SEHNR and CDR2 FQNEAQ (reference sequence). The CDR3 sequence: CASSLLGQGSEQYF. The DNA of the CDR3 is TGTGCCAGCAGCCTACTCGGACAGGGGAGCGAGCAGTACTTC.

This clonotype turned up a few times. The CDR3 is CASSVGTGGVETQYF. CDR3 nucleotides: TGTGCCAGCAGCGTAGGGACAGGGGGCGTCGAGACCCAGTACTTC. The rearrangement joins TRBV9 to TRBJ2-5; 11 bases match TRBD1. The V segment lost 0 bases and the J segment 5 bases; nucleotides outside the gene matches: 3. This CDR3 spans 15 amino acids. Germline CDR1 reads SGDLS; CDR2 reads YYNGEE. Drawing the rest from reference TRBV9 and TRBJ2-5, the complete variable domain is DSGVTQTPKHLITATGQRVTLRCSPRSGDLSVYWYQQSLDQGLQFLIQYYNGEERAKGNILERFSAQQFPDLHSELNLSSLELGDSALYFCASSVGTGGVETQYFGPGTRLLVL.

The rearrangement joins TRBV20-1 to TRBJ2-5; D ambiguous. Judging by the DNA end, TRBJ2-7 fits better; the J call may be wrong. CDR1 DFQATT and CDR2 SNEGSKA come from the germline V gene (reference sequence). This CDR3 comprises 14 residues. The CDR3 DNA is TGCAGTGCTAAAAACTATTTGCAGTCCTACGAGCAGTACTTC. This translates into CSAKNYLQSYEQYF.

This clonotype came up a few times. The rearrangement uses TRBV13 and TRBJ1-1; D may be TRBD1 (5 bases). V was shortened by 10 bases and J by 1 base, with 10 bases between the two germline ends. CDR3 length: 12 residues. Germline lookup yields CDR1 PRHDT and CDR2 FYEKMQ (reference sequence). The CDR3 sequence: CANSQENTEAFF. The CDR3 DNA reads TGTGCCAACTCACAGGAGAACACTGAAGCTTTCTTT.

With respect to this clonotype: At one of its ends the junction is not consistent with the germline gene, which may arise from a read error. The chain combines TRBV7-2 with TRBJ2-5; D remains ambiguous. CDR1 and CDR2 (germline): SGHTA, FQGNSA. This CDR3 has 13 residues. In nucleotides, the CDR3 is TGTGCCAGCAGCTTAAGTGGTCCGGCGGCAGGAGACTTC. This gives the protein CASSLSGPAAGDF.

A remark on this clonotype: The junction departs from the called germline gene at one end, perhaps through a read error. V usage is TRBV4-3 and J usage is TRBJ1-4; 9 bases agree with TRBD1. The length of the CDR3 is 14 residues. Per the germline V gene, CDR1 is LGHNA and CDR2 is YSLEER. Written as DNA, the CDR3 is TGCGCCAGCAGCAGGACAGGGGATAATGAAAAACTGGTTTTT. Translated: CASSRTGDNEKLVF.

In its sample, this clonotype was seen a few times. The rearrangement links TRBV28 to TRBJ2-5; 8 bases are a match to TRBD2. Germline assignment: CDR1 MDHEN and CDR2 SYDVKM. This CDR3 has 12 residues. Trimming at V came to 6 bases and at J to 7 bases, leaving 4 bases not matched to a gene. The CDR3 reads CASSRGRRTQYF. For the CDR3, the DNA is TGTGCCAGCAGCCGCGGGAGGAGGACCCAGTACTTC.

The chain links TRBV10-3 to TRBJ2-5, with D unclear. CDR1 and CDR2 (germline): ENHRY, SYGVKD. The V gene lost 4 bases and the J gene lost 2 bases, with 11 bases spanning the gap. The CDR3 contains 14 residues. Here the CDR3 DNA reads TGTGCCATCAGTGGGACGGAAACTCAAGAGACCCAGTACTTC. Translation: CAISGTETQETQYF.

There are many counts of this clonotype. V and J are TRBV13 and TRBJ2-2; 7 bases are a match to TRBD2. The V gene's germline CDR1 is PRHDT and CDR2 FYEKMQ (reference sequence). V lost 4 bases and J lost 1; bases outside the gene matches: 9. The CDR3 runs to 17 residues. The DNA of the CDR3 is TGTGCCAGCAGCTCCCGTACTAGCGCAATGAACACCGGGGAGCTGTTTTTT. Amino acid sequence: CASSSRTSAMNTGELFF. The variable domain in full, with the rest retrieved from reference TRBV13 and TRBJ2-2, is AAGVIQSPRHLIKEKRETATLKCYPIPRHDTVYWYQQGPGQDPQFLISFYEKMQSDKGSIPDRFSAQQFSDYHSELNMSSLELGDSALYFCASSSRTSAMNTGELFFGEGSRLTVL.

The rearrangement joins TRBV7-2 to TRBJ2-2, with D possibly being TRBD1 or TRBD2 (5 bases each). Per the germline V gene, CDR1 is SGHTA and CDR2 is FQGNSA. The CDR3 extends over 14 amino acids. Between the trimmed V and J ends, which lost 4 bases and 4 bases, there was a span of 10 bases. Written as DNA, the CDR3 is TGTGCCAGCAGCTACCGGGACCTCACCGGGGAGCTGTTTTTT. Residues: CASSYRDLTGELFF.

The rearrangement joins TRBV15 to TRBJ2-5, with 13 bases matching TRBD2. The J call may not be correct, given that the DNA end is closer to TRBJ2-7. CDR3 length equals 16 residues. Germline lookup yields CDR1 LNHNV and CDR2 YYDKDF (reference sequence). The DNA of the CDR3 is TGTGCCACCAGCAGAGATGTGGGGACTAGCGGGAACGAGCAGTACTTC. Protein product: CATSRDVGTSGNEQYF.

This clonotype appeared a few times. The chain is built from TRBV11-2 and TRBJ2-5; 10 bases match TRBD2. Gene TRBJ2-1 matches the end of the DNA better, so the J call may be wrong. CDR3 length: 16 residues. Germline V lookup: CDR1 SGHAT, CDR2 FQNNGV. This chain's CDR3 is CASSPEGLAGERWQFF. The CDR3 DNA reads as TGTGCCAGCAGCCCTGAGGGGCTAGCGGGAGAGCGGTGGCAGTTCTTC.

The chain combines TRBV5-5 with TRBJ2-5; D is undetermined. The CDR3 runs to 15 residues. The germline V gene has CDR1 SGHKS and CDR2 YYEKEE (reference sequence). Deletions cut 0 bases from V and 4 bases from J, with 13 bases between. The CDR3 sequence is CASSLGGMFGETQYF. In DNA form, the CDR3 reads TGTGCCAGCAGCTTGGGGGGAATGTTTGGAGAGACCCAGTACTTC.

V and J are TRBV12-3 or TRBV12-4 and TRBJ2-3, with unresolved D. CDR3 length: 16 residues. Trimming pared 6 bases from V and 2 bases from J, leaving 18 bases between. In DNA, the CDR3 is TGTGCCAGCAGCCGGACCCAAGTGGGGTACACAGATACGCAGTATTTT. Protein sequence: CASSRTQVGYTDTQYF.

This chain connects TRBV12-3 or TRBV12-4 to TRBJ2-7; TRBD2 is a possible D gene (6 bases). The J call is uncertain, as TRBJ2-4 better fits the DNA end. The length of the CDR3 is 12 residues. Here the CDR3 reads CASSFLTSIQYF. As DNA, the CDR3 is TGTGCCAGCAGTTTCCTGACTAGCATTCAGTACTTC.

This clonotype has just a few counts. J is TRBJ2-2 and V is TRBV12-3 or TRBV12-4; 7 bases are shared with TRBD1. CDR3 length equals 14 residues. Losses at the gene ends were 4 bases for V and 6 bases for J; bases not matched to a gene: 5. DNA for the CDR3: TGTGCCAGCAGTTCGGACAGGCACCCCGGGGAGCTGTTTTTT. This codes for CASSSDRHPGELFF.

The CDR3 is CSASDGTPGAFF. CDR3 nucleotide sequence: TGCAGTGCTAGTGACGGGACCCCCGGGGCTTTCTTT. V usage is TRBV20-1 and J usage is TRBJ1-1; D may be TRBD1 (5 bases). V lost 3 bases and J lost 11, with 16 bases in between. CDR3 size: 12 residues. CDR1 is DFQATT and CDR2 is SNEGSKA in the germline V gene (reference sequence).

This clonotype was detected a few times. CDR3 coding DNA: TGCAGCGTGATCCAGACAGGGACTTACAATGAGCAGTTCTTC. Its translation: CSVIQTGTYNEQFF. The chain has TRBV29-1 and TRBJ2-1; a weak D match, TRBD1 (7 bases). Germline V CDR1 and CDR2: SQVTM, ANQGSEA. V was trimmed by 6 bases and J by 4 bases, leaving 16 bases between them. This CDR3 contains 14 residues.

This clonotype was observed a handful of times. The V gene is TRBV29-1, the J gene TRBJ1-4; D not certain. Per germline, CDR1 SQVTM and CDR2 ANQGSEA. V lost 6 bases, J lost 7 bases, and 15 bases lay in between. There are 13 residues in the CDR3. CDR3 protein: CSVGQRTGEKLFF. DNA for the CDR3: TGCAGCGTGGGTCAGAGGACGGGTGAAAAACTGTTTTTT.

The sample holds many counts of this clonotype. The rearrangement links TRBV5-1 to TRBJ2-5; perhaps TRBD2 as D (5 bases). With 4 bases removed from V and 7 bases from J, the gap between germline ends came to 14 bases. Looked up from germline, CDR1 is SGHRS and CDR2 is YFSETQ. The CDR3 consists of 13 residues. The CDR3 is CASSPDQLGTQYF. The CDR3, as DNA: TGCGCCAGCAGCCCCGACCAACTAGGGACCCAGTACTTC.

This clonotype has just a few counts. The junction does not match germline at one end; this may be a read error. This CDR3 reads CASSPGQGFYEQYF. CDR3 nucleotides: TGTGCTAGCAGCCCGGGACAGGGTTTCTACGAGCAGTACTTC. The rearrangement uses TRBV7-7 and TRBJ2-7; 9 nucleotides agree with TRBD1. Germline V CDR1 and CDR2: SSHAT, FNYEAQ (reference sequence). This CDR3 region has 14 residues.

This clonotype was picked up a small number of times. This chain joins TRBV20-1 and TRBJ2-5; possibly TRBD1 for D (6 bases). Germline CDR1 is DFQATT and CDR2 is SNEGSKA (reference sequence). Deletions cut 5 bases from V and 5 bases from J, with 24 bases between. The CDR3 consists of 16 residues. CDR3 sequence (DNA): TGCAGTGCTTTCAACTCCGGGACAACGGGGCTGGAGACCCAGTACTTC. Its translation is CSAFNSGTTGLETQYF.

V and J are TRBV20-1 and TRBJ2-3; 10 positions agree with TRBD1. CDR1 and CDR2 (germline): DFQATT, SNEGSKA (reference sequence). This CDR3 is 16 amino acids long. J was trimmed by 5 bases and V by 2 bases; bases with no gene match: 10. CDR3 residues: CSARYPGQGIRDTQYF. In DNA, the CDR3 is TGCAGTGCTAGATACCCGGGACAGGGGATAAGAGATACGCAGTATTTT.

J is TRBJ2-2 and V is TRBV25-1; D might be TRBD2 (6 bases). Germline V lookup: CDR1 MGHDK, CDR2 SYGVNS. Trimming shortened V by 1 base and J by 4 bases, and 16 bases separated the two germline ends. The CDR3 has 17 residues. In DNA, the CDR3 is TGTGCCAGCAGTGAATTATCTATCAGGGAGGTCACCGGGGAGCTGTTTTTT. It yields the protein CASSELSIREVTGELFF.

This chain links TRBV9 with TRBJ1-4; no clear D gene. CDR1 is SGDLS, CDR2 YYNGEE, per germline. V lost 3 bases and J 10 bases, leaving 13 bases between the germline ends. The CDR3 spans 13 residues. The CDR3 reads CASSAPREGKLFF. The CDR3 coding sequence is TGTGCCAGCAGCGCCCCCCGGGAAGGAAAACTGTTTTTT.

The chain's CDR3 is CSVVGVGYEQYF. CDR3 DNA sequence: TGCAGCGTTGTAGGGGTCGGGTACGAGCAGTACTTC. The gene calls are TRBV29-1 and TRBJ2-5; D possibly corresponds to TRBD1 (5 bases). The J call may be faulty, since TRBJ2-7 better matches the DNA end. CDR1 is SQVTM and CDR2 is ANQGSEA in the germline V gene. This CDR3 region has 12 residues.

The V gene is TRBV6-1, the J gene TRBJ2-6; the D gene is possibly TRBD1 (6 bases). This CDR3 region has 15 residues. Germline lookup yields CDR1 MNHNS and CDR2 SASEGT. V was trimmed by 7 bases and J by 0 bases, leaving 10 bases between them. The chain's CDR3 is CASTKTGSGANVLTF. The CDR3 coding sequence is TGTGCCAGCACTAAGACAGGCTCTGGGGCCAACGTCCTGACTTTC.

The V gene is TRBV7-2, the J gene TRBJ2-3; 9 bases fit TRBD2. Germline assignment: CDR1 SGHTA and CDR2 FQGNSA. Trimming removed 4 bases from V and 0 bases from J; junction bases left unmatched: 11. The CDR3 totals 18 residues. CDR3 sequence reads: CASSSPSLAGKSTDTQYF. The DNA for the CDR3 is TGTGCCAGCAGCTCTCCCAGTCTAGCGGGGAAAAGCACAGATACGCAGTATTTT.

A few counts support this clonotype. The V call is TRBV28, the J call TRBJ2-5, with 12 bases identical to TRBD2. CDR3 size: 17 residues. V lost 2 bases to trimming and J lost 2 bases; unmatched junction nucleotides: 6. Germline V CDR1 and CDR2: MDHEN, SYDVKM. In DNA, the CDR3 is TGTGCCAGCAGTTTAGCACTAGCGGGAGGCTTTCAAGAGACCCAGTACTTC. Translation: CASSLALAGGFQETQYF.

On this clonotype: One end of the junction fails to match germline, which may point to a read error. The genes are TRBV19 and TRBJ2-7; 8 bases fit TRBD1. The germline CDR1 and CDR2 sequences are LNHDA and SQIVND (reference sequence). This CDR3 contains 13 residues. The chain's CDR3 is CANSIYRGYEQYF. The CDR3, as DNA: TGTGCCAATAGTATCTACAGGGGGTACGAGCAGTACTTC. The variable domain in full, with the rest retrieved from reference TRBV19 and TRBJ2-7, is DGGITQSPKYLFRKEGQNVTLSCEQNLNHDAMYWYRQDPGQGLRLIYYSQIVNDFQKGDIAEGYSVSREKKESFPLTVTSAQKNPTAFYLCANSIYRGYEQYFGPGTRLTVT.